This entry describes one T cell receptor (beta chain). Germline V gives CDR1 SGDLS, CDR2 YYNGEE. The CDR3 sequence is 17 residues long. The J segment lost 6 bases and the V segment lost 0 bases, leaving 8 bases of the junction unmatched. This sample stems from a study of ipilimumab plus nivolumab after autologous stem cell transplantation. About the study: A median of about 8 nivolumab and 4 to 6 ipilimumab doses were given. The myeloma cohort included high-risk transplant-naive patients and patients relapsing within 3 years of a first autologous transplant.

Here immunoSEQ multiplex PCR was the method, and the copy in TCRdb shows in-frame clones only, minus some. The sample records about 40,000 clones, around 92% being singletons. Starting 14 to 28 days after autologous transplant, ipilimumab 1 mg/kg was given. Dosing: nivolumab 3 mg/kg IV, weeks 1, 4, 7, 10, then every two weeks to week 26. Specimen: PBMCs, collected in a trial of ipilimumab plus nivolumab as post-transplant consolidation. The TCR comes from a male donor with multiple myeloma. V gene TRBV9 combines with J gene TRBJ2-3; TRBD2 matches 12 bases. CDR3 region: CASSVGLAGGLLDTQYF. The CDR3 DNA reads as TGTGCCAGCAGCGTAGGCCTAGCGGGAGGGTTGTTGGATACGCAGTATTTT. The whole variable domain, remainder taken from reference TRBV9 and TRBJ2-3, is DSGVTQTPKHLITATGQRVTLRCSPRSGDLSVYWYQQSLDQGLQFLIQYYNGEERAKGNILERFSAQQFPDLHSELNLSSLELGDSALYFCASSVGLAGGLLDTQYFGPGTRLTVL.